A selection of T cell receptor beta chains follows, all from one sample in a study of T cell responses to AZD1222 COVID-19 vaccine. Clones were read by immunoSEQ multiplex PCR, and TCRdb kept only the in-frame ones, dropping some. This table holds about 140,000 clones, roughly 92% found once. This material consisted of peripheral blood, taken 28 days after the second AZD1222 dose. The receptors originated from an adult who received the AZD1222 COVID-19 vaccine. CDR3s include the opening cysteine and the closing phenylalanine or tryptophan. The order of the fields is V gene, clone size, D gene, J gene, CDR3 DNA, CDR3 protein. A D gene is named only where the DNA matches it firmly. Clone size is given for some rows only: seen once, a few or many times, or a class if the clone is expanded.

TRBV2	once	NA	TRBJ2-5	TGTGCCAGCAGCCGAGTTGGAGAAGGATTTCGAGGCGGCCAAGAGACCCAGTACTTC	CASSRVGEGFRGGQETQYF
TRBV4-2	once	NA	TRBJ1-6	TGTGCCAGCAGCCACGGGGGCGGGGGGCTGGATTCACCCCTCCACTTT	CASSHGGGGLDSPLHF
TRBV29-1	NA	NA	TRBJ2-2	TGCAGCGTTGAGTGGACCGGGGAGCTGTTTTTT	CSVEWTGELFF
TRBV7-2	NA	NA	TRBJ1-5	TGTGCCAGCAGCCCATGGGGGGGGGCTAGCAATCAGCCCCAGCATTTT	CASSPWGGASNQPQHF
TRBV27	once	NA	TRBJ1-1	TGTGCCAGCAGTCCCCGAGCCCTAAGTACTGAAGCTTTCTTT	CASSPRALSTEAFF
TRBV12-3/TRBV12-4	once	NA	TRBJ2-3	TGTGCCAGCAGTTTGGACAGAACCACTGGGTATTTT	CASSLDRTTGYF
TRBV3-1/TRBV3-2	NA	NA	TRBJ2-7	TGTGCCAGCAGCCATGAAAACCAACCTCGAGTGGGGGAGCAGTACTTC	CASSHENQPRVGEQYF
TRBV19	NA	TRBD2	TRBJ2-2	TGTGCCAGTAAGGTCAAGCGGGGTAACACCGGGGAGCTGTTTTTT	CASKVKRGNTGELFF
TRBV4-1	NA	TRBD2	TRBJ2-1	TGCGCCAGCAGCCACCATAGCGGGGGGTCCTACAATGAGCAGTTCTTC	CASSHHSGGSYNEQFF
TRBV29-1	NA	TRBD1	TRBJ2-2	TGCAGCGCCCAAGCGGCGGGACAGGACACCGGGGAGCTGTTTTTT	CSAQAAGQDTGELFF
TRBV5-1	once	TRBD1	TRBJ2-1	TGCGCCAGATCCGGGACAGGGGATTTGCATGAGCAGTTCTTC	CARSGTGDLHEQFF
TRBV19	NA	NA	TRBJ1-5	TGTGCCAGTAGTATGTTCTCCGGGTTGGGGAGCAATCAGCCCCAGCATTTT	CASSMFSGLGSNQPQHF
TRBV24-1	NA	NA	TRBJ2-3	TGTGCCACCAGTGATTCAACAGATACGCAGTATTTT	CATSDSTDTQYF
TRBV2	NA	TRBD2	TRBJ2-1	TGTGCCAGCACCTGGTCCCCCCTAGCGGGGGTGTACAATGAGCAGTTCTTC	CASTWSPLAGVYNEQFF
TRBV27	NA	NA	TRBJ2-1	TGTGCCAGCAGTTTCAACGTTATGGGTGAGCAGTTCTTC	CASSFNVMGEQFF
TRBV7-2	NA	TRBD1	TRBJ1-2	TGTGCCAGCAGCCCTCGGACAGGGAGGGATTTTAACTATGGCTACACCTTC	CASSPRTGRDFNYGYTF
TRBV7-9	NA	TRBD1	TRBJ1-2	TGTGCCAGCAGCTCCCTATCGGACAGGGGGAGCTCTACACTGAAGTCTACCTTC	CASSSLSDRGSSTLKSTF
TRBV6-6	NA	NA	TRBJ2-1	TGTGCCAGCAGTCCCCCAGTGGGCGGTTACTCCTACAATGAGCAGTTCTTC	CASSPPVGGYSYNEQFF
TRBV3-1/TRBV3-2	NA	NA	TRBJ1-5	TGTGCCAGCAGCCAAGATCTTGGTTACAATCAGCCCCAGCATTTT	CASSQDLGYNQPQHF
TRBV15	NA	TRBD2	TRBJ2-3	TGTGCCACCAGGACGCAGAAAAGGGCTAGCGGGATCCCGGCAGATACGCAGTATTTT	CATRTQKRASGIPADTQYF
TRBV5-1	NA	TRBD1	TRBJ1-5	TGCGCCAGCAGCTTGGCAGGGGGCGATAATCAGCCCCAGCATTTT	CASSLAGGDNQPQHF
TRBV10-1	NA	TRBD1	TRBJ1-1	TGCGCCAGCCGAGACCGACAGGGGACGGCGGGGAACACTGAAGCTTTCTTT	CASRDRQGTAGNTEAFF
TRBV27	NA	TRBD2	TRBJ2-7	TGTGCCAGCAGTTTGGCGGGGGGCTTCTACGAGCAGTACTTC	CASSLAGGFYEQYF